This TCR beta chain was sequenced during a study of PD-1 blockade in classical Hodgkin lymphoma. Study in general: Intravenous nivolumab at 3 mg/kg was given to patients every 2 weeks.

Germline V gene lookup returns CDR1 SEHNR and CDR2 FQNEAQ (reference sequence). CDR3 length: 10 residues. V lost 11 bases and J 6 bases, leaving 7 bases between the germline ends. Study-wide results and caveats: Sources of repertoire differences remain undefined, possibly disease activity or prior therapy. Complete responders' baseline diversity resembled that of newly diagnosed patients. Newly diagnosed patients were said to have less baseline TCR diversity than healthy donors did.

Measured with immunoSEQ multiplex PCR; TCRdb has only the in-frame clones, and not every one. The sample includes around 24,000 clones, roughly 86% of them seen just once. A note on this clone: Its antigen is not identified.

Time point noted: cycle 4 day 1 (C4D1), after 6 weeks of nivolumab. Each patient experienced a relapse that followed autologous stem cell transplantation, and brentuximab vedotin exposure varied. The chain links TRBV7-9 to TRBJ2-2; D is unclear. Sequences were derived from peripheral blood mononuclear cells (PBMCs), sampled before the fourth cycle of nivolumab. This receptor was taken from a human donor with classical Hodgkin lymphoma. The CDR3 protein is CAQDAGELFF. The CDR3 DNA sequence: TGTGCCCAAGACGCCGGGGAGCTGTTTTTT. Variable domain in full (rest from reference TRBV7-9 and TRBJ2-2): DTGVSQNPRHKITKRGQNVTFRCDPISEHNRLYWYRQTLGQGPEFLTYFQNEAQLEKSRLLSDRFSAERPKGSFSTLEIQRTEQGDSAMYLCAQDAGELFFGEGSRLTVL.